This TCR beta chain was recovered during a study of blood T cell repertoires in COVID-19. This CDR3 spans 15 amino acids. Germline assignment: CDR1 MGHRA and CDR2 YSYEKL. V gave up 1 base and J gave up 10 bases; unmatched junction bases: 6. Sequencing was performed with immunoSEQ multiplex PCR; in TCRdb, only in-frame clones are kept and a portion is missing. This table holds 200,000 to 250,000 clones, around 83% found once. Sequencing input: peripheral blood. The clonotype originates from a man in his forties with acute or convalescent COVID-19. The J gene is TRBJ1-4, the V gene TRBV4-1; 10 positions match TRBD1. CDR3 amino acids: CASSQAGTGARKLFF. Written as DNA, the CDR3 is TGCGCCAGCAGCCAAGCCGGGACAGGGGCCCGAAAACTGTTTTTT.